This TCR beta chain was captured in a study of blood T cell repertoires in COVID-19. About the study: Acute and convalescent COVID-19 samples came from the United States, Italy and Spain. PBMCs, B-cell-depleted T cells, or T cells were the source of the cDNA or gDNA that made up the material.

Original analysis: Nucleated cell counts were estimated from reference gene primer amplification. The assay was immunoSEQ multiplex PCR, and TCRdb's table has in-frame clones only and misses some. That table is the source of V, J and clone size, and D and trimming were worked out from the DNA. The sample lists 150,000 or so clones; roughly four fifths were seen once. V was shortened by 2 bases and J by 9 bases, with 8 bases between the two germline ends. This CDR3 contains 12 residues. Per the germline V gene, CDR1 is MNHEY and CDR2 is SMNVEV (reference sequence). Seattle patients were enrolled while actively infected and followed longitudinally.

The material sequenced was peripheral blood. The chain employs TRBV27 and TRBJ1-5; D is unclear. This receptor was obtained from a woman in her fifties or sixties with COVID-19, enrolled during active disease. Here the CDR3 DNA reads TGTGCCAGCAGTTTACTCGGAGGGCCCCAGCATTTT. This sequence encodes CASSLLGGPQHF.